Listed below are T cell receptor beta chains from one sample, sequenced in a study of blood T cell repertoires in COVID-19. The method was immunoSEQ multiplex PCR; TCRdb's version includes in-frame clones alone and lacks a portion of them. Counted here are more than 200,000 clones, around four fifths occurring once; the ten biggest clones make up 8.2%. The sample taken for sequencing was peripheral blood. The receptors stem from a woman between 50 and 59 years old with acute or convalescent COVID-19. The CDR3 runs from the conserved cysteine through the conserved F or W. D genes are given only for firm matches. Size is omitted from some rows. Given values are once, few, many or a class for expanded clones.

v_call	j_call	clone_size	d_call	cdr3_aa	cdr3_nt
TRBV14	TRBJ2-7	-	TRBD2	CASSYGLAPYEQYF	TGTGCCAGCAGCTACGGACTAGCGCCGTACGAGCAGTACTTC
TRBV28	TRBJ2-2	-	-	CASSFGGMGTGELFF	TGTGCCAGCAGTTTCGGCGGGATGGGGACCGGGGAGCTGTTTTTT
TRBV10-3	TRBJ2-3	-	TRBD2	CATLGLAGTDTQYF	TGTGCCACCTTGGGACTAGCAGGCACAGATACGCAGTATTTT
TRBV30	TRBJ2-5	-	-	CAWTRTETQYF	TGTGCCTGGACTAGAACGGAGACCCAGTACTTC
TRBV10-3	TRBJ2-3	-	TRBD1	CALKGAFSTDTQYF	TGTGCCTTAAAGGGGGCGTTTAGCACAGATACGCAGTATTTT
TRBV5-1	TRBJ2-3	-	-	CASTPRLRGDTQYF	TGCGCCAGCACCCCCCGACTCCGGGGAGATACGCAGTATTTT
TRBV3-1/TRBV3-2	TRBJ1-6	-	-	CASSQAGGYNSPLHF	TGTGCCAGCAGCCAAGCTGGGGGGTATAATTCACCCCTCCACTTT
TRBV28	TRBJ2-7	-	-	CASRSATYEQYF	TGTGCCAGCAGAAGCGCAACCTACGAGCAGTACTTC
TRBV19	TRBJ1-2	-	-	CASSRLSLGGGGYTF	TGTGCCAGTAGTCGGCTATCGTTGGGGGGAGGCGGCTACACCTTC
TRBV6-6	TRBJ1-1	-	-	CASSSPGLTNTEAFF	TGTGCCAGCAGTTCCCCGGGACTGACGAACACTGAAGCTTTCTTT
TRBV13	TRBJ1-2	-	-	CASRRTAYGYTF	TGTGCCAGCAGGCGGACTGCCTATGGCTACACCTTC
TRBV6-1	TRBJ1-4	-	-	CASSEMGSIEKLFF	TGTGCCAGCAGTGAAATGGGGAGTATTGAAAAACTGTTTTTT
TRBV5-4	TRBJ1-1	once	-	CASSFSGVTDTEAFF	TGTGCCAGCAGCTTTTCCGGGGTGACGGACACTGAAGCTTTCTTT
TRBV11-2	TRBJ2-2	-	-	CASSRRGNTGELFF	TGTGCCAGCAGCCGCAGGGGAAACACCGGGGAGCTGTTTTTT
TRBV5-1	TRBJ1-1	-	-	CASSLAAGAEAFF	TGCGCCAGCAGCTTGGCCGCGGGGGCTGAAGCTTTCTTT
TRBV20-1	TRBJ1-1	-	-	CSASRQANTEAFF	TGCAGTGCTAGTCGACAGGCTAACACTGAAGCTTTCTTT
TRBV19	TRBJ2-1	-	-	CASSILPGGGQGTNEQFF	TGTGCCAGTAGTATCCTCCCGGGGGGGGGACAGGGAACTAATGAGCAGTTCTTC
TRBV5-4	TRBJ1-3	-	-	CASSLEAGSGNTIYF	TGTGCCAGCAGCTTGGAAGCGGGCTCTGGAAACACCATATATTTT
TRBV19	TRBJ2-7	-	-	CASSIAPTGAYEQYF	TGTGCCAGTAGTATAGCCCCGACGGGTGCCTACGAGCAGTACTTC
TRBV29-1	TRBJ1-1	-	-	CSVVRNTEAFF	TGCAGCGTTGTTCGGAACACTGAAGCTTTCTTT
TRBV19	TRBJ2-2	-	TRBD2	CASSKPYGSRLAGDADTGELFF	TGTGCCAGTAGCAAGCCTTATGGGTCCAGACTAGCGGGAGATGCCGACACCGGGGAGCTGTTTTTT
TRBV28	TRBJ2-3	-	-	CASVLASNRLSDTQYF	TGTGCCAGCGTCTTGGCTAGCAATAGGCTTTCGGATACGCAGTATTTT
TRBV11-2	TRBJ2-3	-	TRBD1	CASSARGQVSTDTQYF	TGTGCCAGCAGCGCGAGGGGACAGGTTAGCACAGATACGCAGTATTTT
TRBV11-3	TRBJ2-7	-	TRBD2	CASSRTSGTHNPYEQYF	TGTGCCAGCAGCCGGACTAGCGGGACTCATAACCCCTACGAGCAGTACTTC
TRBV21-1	TRBJ1-5	-	-	CASVKDRGNQPQHF	TGTGCCAGCGTTAAGGACAGGGGCAATCAGCCCCAGCATTTT
TRBV28	TRBJ1-5	-	-	CASSKQRSFNQPQHF	TGTGCCAGCAGTAAGCAGCGATCCTTTAATCAGCCCCAGCATTTT
TRBV5-4	TRBJ2-7	-	-	CASSLGVVRAPWEQYF	TGTGCCAGCAGCTTGGGGGTCGTGCGGGCCCCCTGGGAGCAGTACTTC
TRBV28	TRBJ2-7	once	TRBD1	CASIDRGGGYEQYF	TGTGCCAGCATAGACAGGGGTGGAGGCTACGAGCAGTACTTC
TRBV12-3/TRBV12-4	TRBJ1-1	-	TRBD1	CASSWSGGTEAFF	TGTGCCAGCAGTTGGTCAGGGGGAACTGAAGCTTTCTTT
TRBV6-2/TRBV6-3	TRBJ2-1	-	TRBD2	CASSYASGRAVVANEQFF	TGTGCCAGCAGTTACGCTAGCGGGAGGGCCGTTGTAGCCAATGAGCAGTTCTTC
TRBV2	TRBJ2-1	few	-	CASRGADEQFF	TGTGCCAGCAGGGGGGCGGATGAGCAGTTCTTC
TRBV3-1/TRBV3-2	TRBJ2-1	-	-	CASSQDLGTAKNEQFF	TGTGCCAGCAGCCAAGATCTAGGGACTGCTAAAAATGAGCAGTTCTTC
TRBV5-8	TRBJ1-6	once	-	CASVAGSVNSPLHF	TGTGCCAGCGTCGCGGGATCAGTGAATTCACCCCTCCACTTT
TRBV15	TRBJ2-2	-	-	CATSRERGGGELFF	TGTGCCACCAGCAGAGAGAGGGGGGGCGGGGAGCTGTTTTTT
TRBV4-2	TRBJ2-5	-	-	CASSQDEVEETQYF	TGTGCCAGCAGCCAAGACGAGGTGGAAGAGACCCAGTACTTC
TRBV6-2/TRBV6-3	TRBJ2-3	-	TRBD2	CASSLVSGRASTFSTDTQYF	TGTGCCAGCAGTTTGGTCAGCGGGAGGGCCTCGACCTTCTCCACAGATACGCAGTATTTT
TRBV7-9	TRBJ2-1	-	TRBD2	CASSFSGSLNNEQFF	TGTGCCAGCAGCTTTAGCGGGAGTCTGAACAATGAGCAGTTCTTC